This TCR beta chain was identified in a study of blood T cell repertoires in COVID-19. The germline V and J ends were trimmed by 3 bases and 4 bases, with 19 bases remaining between them. Germline CDR1 LNHNV, CDR2 YYDKDF (reference sequence). CDR3 length: 16 amino acids. Data came from immunoSEQ multiplex PCR; TCRdb stores just in-frame clones and leaves some out. The table records roughly 430,000 clones, 88% of them present only once. Sequences were obtained from PBMCs or T cells enriched from blood (not recorded which). This receptor was identified in a woman aged 40 to 49 with acute COVID-19. The chain links TRBV15 to TRBJ2-7; D is possibly TRBD1 (7 bases). The CDR3 here is CATSSPDREVWYEQYF. DNA of the CDR3: TGTGCCACCAGCAGTCCCGACAGGGAGGTTTGGTACGAGCAGTACTTC.